The 17 T cell receptor beta chains below all came from one sample that was sequenced in a study of cytomegalovirus exposure and HLA in healthy donors (TCRdb year 2017). The method behind the library was the immunoSEQ multiplex PCR assay. TCRdb's version of the immuneACCESS table is confined to in-frame rearrangements and falls short of the full clone set. An unresolved V gene accounts for under half of the shortfall where checked; the remainder is of unknown origin. This sample holds roughly 130,000 clones; roughly 89% were observed only once. The ten largest clones take up 3% to 4% of the sample. Sample: PBMCs. These receptors originate from a man aged 25-45 years in good health and CMV-seronegative.

This chain links TRBV5-4 with TRBJ2-1; D may be TRBD1 (6 bases). The germline CDR1 and CDR2 sequences are SGHNT and YYREEE (reference sequence). The CDR3 runs 17 residues. V dropped 3 bases and J dropped 4 bases, with 20 bases sitting between them. The CDR3: CASSSQGLGPNYNEQFF. DNA of the CDR3: TGTGCCAGCAGCTCACAGGGCTTGGGCCCCAATTACAATGAGCAGTTCTTC.

This chain links TRBV28 with TRBJ2-1; no definite D call. V was clipped by 6 bases and J by 6 bases, with 6 bases between them. The CDR3 has 11 amino acids. From germline, CDR1 is MDHEN and CDR2 SYDVKM. As DNA, the CDR3 is TGTGCCAGCAGCGCGATCAATGAGCAGTTCTTC. Protein sequence: CASSAINEQFF.

The V call is TRBV6-1, the J call TRBJ2-1; possibly TRBD2 for D (5 bases). CDR1 MNHNS and CDR2 SASEGT come from the germline V gene. The CDR3 totals 13 residues. V lost 6 bases and J lost 9, with 15 bases in between. CDR3 region: CASSHGLLGEQFF. The DNA for the CDR3 is TGTGCCAGCAGCCACGGACTTCTGGGTGAGCAGTTCTTC.

The chain employs TRBV4-3 and TRBJ2-7; D perhaps matches TRBD2 (6 bases). The CDR3 loop spans 17 amino acids. Germline loops: CDR1 LGHNA, CDR2 YSLEER. Trimming shortened V by 1 base and J by 5 bases, and 21 bases separated the two germline ends. CDR3: CASSQARTSSGYNEQYF. CDR3 DNA sequence: TGCGCCAGCAGCCAAGCTCGTACTAGCTCTGGGTACAACGAGCAGTACTTC.

This chain joins TRBV19 and TRBJ1-1; D uncertain. CDR1 is LNHDA and CDR2 is SQIVND in the germline V gene (reference sequence). The CDR3 is 13 amino acids. Trimming took off 5 bases at V and 0 bases at J, with 7 bases between the two ends. The CDR3 spells CASSGQVNTEAFF. The CDR3 bases are TGTGCCAGTAGTGGCCAGGTGAACACTGAAGCTTTCTTT.

The CDR3 sequence: CASSVGQGELAKNIQYF. CDR3 DNA sequence: TGTGCCAGCAGTGTAGGACAGGGTGAGCTAGCCAAAAACATTCAGTACTTC. The V and J genes are TRBV25-1 and TRBJ2-4; 8 bases are shared with TRBD1. The junction had 8 bases not matched to a gene; V was cut back by 4 bases and J by 0 bases. Germline V gene sequence: CDR1 MGHDK, CDR2 SYGVNS. The CDR3 loop spans 17 amino acids.

The V gene is TRBV10-3, the J gene TRBJ1-6; no clear D. The germline V gene encodes CDR1 ENHRY and CDR2 SYGVKD. The CDR3 runs to 15 residues. Trimming stripped 5 bases from V and 0 bases from J, with 8 bases between. CDR3 DNA sequence: TGTGCCATCAGTAACGGTGGCTCCTATAATTCACCCCTCCACTTT. Translation gives CAISNGGSYNSPLHF.

The chain links TRBV2 to TRBJ1-1; 11 bases match TRBD1. Per the germline V gene, CDR1 is SNHLY and CDR2 is FYNNEI. The CDR3 runs 14 residues. The ends lost 6 bases at V and 5 bases at J; junction bases unmatched: 5. The CDR3 protein is CASRNRDRGTEAFF. CDR3 nucleotide sequence: TGTGCCAGCAGAAACCGGGACAGGGGGACTGAAGCTTTCTTT.

This chain connects TRBV18 to TRBJ2-3, with TRBD1 as a possible D gene (7 bases). The germline gives CDR1 KGHSH, CDR2 LQKENI. With 6 bases removed from V and 6 bases from J, the gap between germline ends came to 13 bases. CDR3 length: 13 amino acids. The CDR3 loop reads CASSTSGGDTQYF. DNA for the CDR3: TGTGCCAGCTCTACGTCAGGGGGGGATACGCAGTATTTT.

The CDR3 DNA sequence: TGTGCCAGCAGCCGTCGGCAGGGGACCTACAATGAGCAGTTCTTC. As protein: CASSRRQGTYNEQFF. The chain carries TRBV7-9 and TRBJ2-1, with TRBD1 as a possible D gene (6 bases). The CDR3 totals 15 residues. Germline V gene data show CDR1 as SEHNR and CDR2 as FQNEAQ (reference sequence). Trimming cost V 5 bases and J 2 bases, with 13 bases left between them.

The gene calls are TRBV19 and TRBJ2-6, with 7 bases fitting TRBD1. CDR1 and CDR2 from the germline V gene are LNHDA and SQIVND (reference sequence). J was trimmed by 3 bases and V by 6 bases; bases with no gene match: 20. The CDR3 totals 20 residues. The DNA of the CDR3 is TGTGCCAGTAGCCCTAACCGACAGGGAAAGGCCTTCGGTGGGGCCAACGTCCTGACTTTC. Its protein is CASSPNRQGKAFGGANVLTF.

This clone appeared a single time. V is TRBV7-6 and J is TRBJ2-7; 8 bases are shared with TRBD1. The CDR3 is 15 amino acids. V lost 2 bases to trimming and J lost 5 bases; unmatched junction nucleotides: 8. CDR1 is SGHVS, CDR2 FNYEAQ, per germline. The CDR3 loop reads CASSLSPDRVNEQYF. The CDR3 nucleotides are TGTGCCAGCAGCTTATCCCCGGACAGGGTCAACGAGCAGTACTTC.

The chain has TRBV5-1 and TRBJ1-5; the match to TRBD1 covers 9 bases. Trimming cost V 4 bases and J 6 bases; bases outside gene matches: 8. The CDR3 is made up of 15 amino acids. Germline assignment: CDR1 SGHRS and CDR2 YFSETQ. The CDR3 nucleotides are TGCGCCAGCAGCGAGGGACAGGGACCGGTTCAGCCCCAGCATTTT. It translates to CASSEGQGPVQPQHF.

The chain couples TRBV5-6 to TRBJ2-5; TRBD1 agrees at 8 bases. Trimming cost V 6 bases and J 6 bases; bases outside gene matches: 7. Germline V lookup: CDR1 SGHDT, CDR2 YYEEEE. The CDR3 spans 13 residues. CDR3 sequence (DNA): TGTGCCAGCAACATAGGACAGGGTCAGACCCAGTACTTC. It specifies CASNIGQGQTQYF.

V is TRBV7-6 and J is TRBJ2-3, with 8 nucleotides matching TRBD2. This CDR3 spans 17 amino acids. J lost 3 bases, V lost 4 bases, and 12 bases had no gene match. Germline CDR1 and CDR2: SGHVS and FNYEAQ. The CDR3, as DNA: TGTGCCAGCAGCTCCCCCTCGGGACTAGGAGTAACAGATACGCAGTATTTT. It encodes CASSSPSGLGVTDTQYF.

A single count supports this clone. V usage is TRBV19 and J usage is TRBJ1-2; D not resolved. Germline V gene sequence: CDR1 LNHDA, CDR2 SQIVND (reference sequence). Trimming removed 2 bases at V and 10 bases at J, with 14 bases between. This CDR3 comprises 13 residues. CDR3 protein: CASSIILGEAYTF. The CDR3 nucleotides read TGTGCCAGTAGTATAATTCTCGGTGAGGCCTACACCTTC. The variable domain in full, with the rest retrieved from reference TRBV19 and TRBJ1-2, is DGGITQSPKYLFRKEGQNVTLSCEQNLNHDAMYWYRQDPGQGLRLIYYSQIVNDFQKGDIAEGYSVSREKKESFPLTVTSAQKNPTAFYLCASSIILGEAYTFGSGTRLTVV.

The chain has TRBV4-3 and TRBJ2-3; possibly TRBD1 for D (5 bases). Germline loops: CDR1 LGHNA, CDR2 YSLEER. Trimming cost V 0 bases and J 8 bases, with 9 bases left between them. This CDR3 has 13 amino acids. The CDR3 sequence: CASSQEQGSTQYF. The DNA of the CDR3 is TGCGCCAGCAGCCAAGAGCAGGGCTCTACGCAGTATTTT.